This T cell receptor beta chain was sequenced in a study of T cell changes during pregnancy in multiple sclerosis. V was trimmed by 4 bases and J by 2 bases, leaving 15 bases between them. CDR3 size: 15 residues. In germline, CDR1 is MGHRA, CDR2 YSYEKL. The data were produced by immunoSEQ multiplex PCR, yet TCRdb's version contains in-frame clones alone and is incomplete. The sample has about 62,000 clones; around 92% are singletons. Sequences were derived from peripheral blood, sampled in the second trimester of pregnancy. The receptor was derived from a female donor in good health, enrolled as a control in a pregnancy study. The V gene is TRBV4-1, the J gene TRBJ2-7; D possibly corresponds to TRBD1 (5 bases). The CDR3 DNA reads TGCGCCAGCAGCCTCGGGCAGGGAAGCGCCTACGAGCAGTACTTC. Translated, it gives CASSLGQGSAYEQYF.